This TCR beta chain was recovered during a study of cytomegalovirus exposure and HLA in healthy donors. Study-wide points: Cytomegalovirus association was assigned to over 150 TCR beta chains. Later analysis associated a missense DCLRE1C variant with TCR beta V- and J-gene trimming. More clonal expansion characterized HLA-associated TCR beta chains than equally common others in a later analysis.

Between the trimmed V and J ends, which lost 1 base and 2 bases, there was a span of 9 bases. Looked up from germline, CDR1 is LGHNA and CDR2 is YSLEER. This CDR3 contains 14 residues. This clone was recorded once. Its antigen is still unknown. Primers: 60 Vbeta forward and 13 Jbeta reverse. Profiled with immunoSEQ multiplex PCR; TCRdb holds only in-frame clones, not every one. The profile shows around 130,000 clones, roughly four fifths of them singletons. Sequencing was done on a sample of PBMCs. The clonotype was recovered from a woman between 45 and 65 years old in good health and CMV-seronegative. This rearrangement joins TRBV4-3 to TRBJ2-7; tentatively, D is TRBD1 (6 bases). The CDR3 protein is CASSQAGAAYEQYF. The CDR3 nucleotides read TGCGCCAGCAGCCAAGCAGGGGCGGCCTACGAGCAGTACTTC.